The clone carrying this T cell receptor beta chain was picked up a small number of times. Antigen specificity is unknown. V was shortened by 10 bases and J by 3 bases, with 12 bases between the two germline ends. The CDR3 is 13 residues long. The sample is drawn from a study of blood T cells in healthy people across ages. With each sample, at least 5 micrograms of total RNA were extracted. Study-wide results and caveats: Among long-lived donors, naive CD4+ cells were more numerous and diversity higher than in aged donors.

Then a second PCR, running about 6 to 11 cycles, was carried out with a sample-barcoded 5' primer and a J-beta primer mix. A template-switch adaptor with 12 random nucleotides tagged each cDNA molecule. TCRdb passed the 5' RACE reads through MiXCR, listing each CDR3 protein once. The repertoire holds under 2 million distinct CDR3 sequences, about 32% seen once, with about 10% in the top ten. The TCR originated in a woman in her thirties in good health. The material sequenced was blood. The chain couples TRBV12-3 or TRBV12-4 to TRBJ2-2; D tentatively reads TRBD1 or TRBD2 (6 bases each). The CDR3 bases are TGTGCCATACAAAGGGGGGACACCGGGGAGCTGTTTTTT. Translation gives CAIQRGDTGELFF.